A single sample is the source of the 15 T cell receptor beta chains below, sequenced in a study of cytomegalovirus exposure and HLA in healthy donors. Primers: 60 Vbeta forward and 13 Jbeta reverse. Measured with immunoSEQ multiplex PCR; TCRdb has only the in-frame clones, and not every one. The repertoire holds 100,000 to 150,000 clones, with 72% as singletons. Input material: PBMCs. These receptors were taken from a man aged 25 to 40 in good health and CMV-seronegative.

CDR3 sequence reads: CASSSRLAGSYNEQFF. The DNA for the CDR3 is TGTGCCAGCAGCTCTCGCTTAGCGGGCTCCTACAATGAGCAGTTCTTC. The rearrangement uses TRBV13 and TRBJ2-1, with 7 bases lining up with TRBD2. Trimming at V came to 4 bases and at J to 0 bases, leaving 6 bases not matched to a gene. Germline values: CDR1 PRHDT, CDR2 FYEKMQ (reference sequence). The CDR3 runs to 16 residues.

This rearrangement joins TRBV7-8 to TRBJ1-5, with D tentatively TRBD1 (6 bases). This CDR3 spans 16 amino acids. The V end lost 5 bases, the J end lost 0 bases, and 14 bases lay between the germline ends. Germline V gene sequence: CDR1 SGHVS, CDR2 FQNEAQ. CDR3 DNA sequence: TGTGCCAGCAGCCCACAGGGCGAACTTAGCAATCAGCCCCAGCATTTT. It encodes CASSPQGELSNQPQHF.

This clone showed up just a few times. The V gene is TRBV7-9, the J gene TRBJ1-1; D is possibly TRBD1 (5 bases). This CDR3 has 17 amino acids. V was shortened by 2 bases and J by 0 bases, with 16 bases between the two germline ends. Germline V gene data show CDR1 as SEHNR and CDR2 as FQNEAQ (reference sequence). In nucleotides, the CDR3 is TGTGCCAGCAGCTTAAGTACCAGGGATGGCATGAACACTGAAGCTTTCTTT. Translated, it gives CASSLSTRDGMNTEAFF.

This clone showed up just a few times. The V and J genes are TRBV10-3 and TRBJ2-4, with D possibly TRBD2 on 6 matching bases. The germline CDR1 and CDR2 sequences are ENHRY and SYGVKD. V was clipped by 10 bases and J by 1 base, with 11 bases between them. The CDR3 spans 13 residues. In DNA form, the CDR3 reads TGTGCCAACCTAGCGACTGCCAAAAACATTCAGTACTTC. Amino acids: CANLATAKNIQYF.

The V and J genes are TRBV4-2 and TRBJ2-3; 12 nucleotides agree with TRBD2. Germline V CDR1 and CDR2: LGHNA, YNFKEQ. CDR3 length: 15 amino acids. The V segment lost 4 bases and the J segment 2 bases; nucleotides outside the gene matches: 1. CDR3 coding DNA: TGTGCCAGCAGCCCTAGCGGGGGGGCCACAGATACGCAGTATTTT. Its translation: CASSPSGGATDTQYF.

The J gene is TRBJ2-1, the V gene TRBV2; 12 bases match TRBD2. CDR1 is SNHLY and CDR2 is FYNNEI in the germline V gene. J was trimmed by 10 bases and V by 7 bases; bases with no gene match: 11. This CDR3 region has 15 residues. The CDR3 sequence: CASTLTSGGSGEQFF. The CDR3 DNA is TGTGCCAGCACCTTGACTAGCGGGGGCTCAGGGGAGCAGTTCTTC.

The rearrangement joins TRBV5-1 to TRBJ1-3; D gene ambiguous. The CDR3 spans 14 residues. The V end lost 3 bases, the J end lost 0 bases, and 7 bases lay between the germline ends. In germline, CDR1 is SGHRS, CDR2 YFSETQ. CDR3 bases: TGCGCCAGCAGCTCACAGCCCTCTGGAAACACCATATATTTT. This encodes CASSSQPSGNTIYF. Drawing the rest from reference TRBV5-1 and TRBJ1-3, the complete variable domain is KAGVTQTPRYLIKTRGQQVTLSCSPISGHRSVSWYQQTPGQGLQFLFEYFSETQRNKGNFPGRFSGRQFSNSRSEMNVSTLELGDSALYLCASSSQPSGNTIYFGEGSWLTVV.

The V and J genes are TRBV19 and TRBJ1-5, with TRBD1 matching over 7 bases. CDR1 LNHDA and CDR2 SQIVND come from the germline V gene (reference sequence). CDR3 size: 14 residues. V lost 10 bases, J lost 5 bases, and 11 bases stayed unmatched. CDR3 protein: CATNDRAAYQPQHF. The DNA for the CDR3 is TGTGCCACTAACGACAGGGCAGCGTATCAGCCCCAGCATTTT.

The rearrangement uses TRBV5-4 and TRBJ2-5, with 9 positions matching TRBD2. This CDR3 spans 17 amino acids. Germline lookup yields CDR1 SGHNT and CDR2 YYREEE (reference sequence). V was pared by 4 bases and J by 3 bases, with 13 bases of the junction left unmatched. CDR3 bases: TGTGCCAGCAGCGTACTAGACGCGGGGGGGCTAGAAGAGACCCAGTACTTC. Protein: CASSVLDAGGLEETQYF.

The chain has TRBV10-1 and TRBJ2-3, with 11 bases lining up with TRBD2. The junction had 4 bases not matched to a gene; V was cut back by 2 bases and J by 3 bases. From germline, CDR1 is WNHNN and CDR2 SYGVQD (reference sequence). The CDR3 sequence is 16 residues long. The CDR3 region is CASSETVAGGTDTQYF. DNA for the CDR3: TGCGCCAGCAGTGAGACAGTAGCGGGGGGGACAGATACGCAGTATTTT.

Turning to this clone: The same CDR3 also results from other DNA sequences found in this sample. V is TRBV5-1 and J is TRBJ2-1; perhaps TRBD1 as D (5 bases). The CDR3 sequence is 17 residues long. The germline CDR1 and CDR2 sequences are SGHRS and YFSETQ. V was pared by 0 bases and J by 2 bases, with 15 bases between. This CDR3 is CASSLAGQGRTYNEQFF. For the CDR3, the DNA is TGCGCCAGCAGCTTGGCAGGCCAGGGAAGGACCTACAATGAGCAGTTCTTC.

The chain couples TRBV28 to TRBJ1-1; D may be TRBD1 (6 bases). Germline CDR1 is MDHEN and CDR2 is SYDVKM. V gave up 2 bases and J gave up 4 bases, with 14 bases separating them. The CDR3 spans 15 residues. The CDR3 sequence is CASSLRRTVSTEAFF. CDR3 sequence (DNA): TGTGCCAGCAGTTTACGAAGGACAGTTTCCACTGAAGCTTTCTTT.

V gene TRBV2 combines with J gene TRBJ2-1; 14 positions agree with TRBD2. Looked up from germline, CDR1 is SNHLY and CDR2 is FYNNEI. The junction had 10 bases not matched to a gene; V was cut back by 4 bases and J by 8 bases. There are 17 residues in the CDR3. The chain's CDR3 is CASSGPGLAGGFDEQFF. The DNA for the CDR3 is TGTGCCAGCAGTGGGCCCGGACTAGCGGGGGGATTCGATGAGCAGTTCTTC.

In DNA form, the CDR3 reads TGTGCCATACGGACAGGGGCGAACTATGGCTACACCTTC. Protein sequence: CAIRTGANYGYTF. The chain carries TRBV6-6 and TRBJ1-2; 9 bases are a match to TRBD1. Germline V gene sequence: CDR1 MNHNY, CDR2 SVGAGI (reference sequence). Germline trimming cut 10 bases from V and 2 bases from J; bases unmatched to any gene: 5. This CDR3 comprises 13 residues.

There are a few counts of this clone. The chain combines TRBV4-1 with TRBJ1-6; 12 bases agree with TRBD1. Germline assignment: CDR1 MGHRA and CDR2 YSYEKL. This CDR3 region has 16 residues. The V and J ends lost 5 bases and 9 bases, in that order; junction bases with no gene match: 8. CDR3 residues: CASSTPGTGGGSPLHF. CDR3 DNA: TGCGCCAGCAGCACCCCCGGGACAGGGGGCGGTTCACCCCTCCACTTT.